This section outlines one T cell receptor beta chain sequence together with its context. The sample comes from a study of blood T cell repertoires in COVID-19. On the study more broadly: Acute and convalescent COVID-19 specimens originated in the United States, Italy and Spain. T cells, B-cell-depleted T cells, or PBMCs provided the cDNA or gDNA that served as material.

As originally analysed: Nucleated cell counts were estimated from reference gene primer amplification. The method was immunoSEQ multiplex PCR; TCRdb's version includes in-frame clones alone and lacks a portion of them. Clone size and the V and J calls come from that table; the DNA yielded D and trimming. The sample has roughly 46,000 clones; more than 75% are singletons. The CDR3 is made up of 14 amino acids. CDR1 and CDR2 (germline): SGHNT, YENEEA. The J segment lost 7 bases and the V segment lost 0 bases, leaving 4 bases of the junction unmatched. The sample consisted of peripheral blood. The rearrangement uses TRBV11-3 and TRBJ2-7; 9 nucleotides agree with TRBD1. The sequence derives from a man aged 50 to 59 with active COVID-19. In nucleotides, the CDR3 is TGTGCCAGCAGCTTAGACCCGACAGGGGGTGAGCAGTACTTC. Its translation: CASSLDPTGGEQYF.